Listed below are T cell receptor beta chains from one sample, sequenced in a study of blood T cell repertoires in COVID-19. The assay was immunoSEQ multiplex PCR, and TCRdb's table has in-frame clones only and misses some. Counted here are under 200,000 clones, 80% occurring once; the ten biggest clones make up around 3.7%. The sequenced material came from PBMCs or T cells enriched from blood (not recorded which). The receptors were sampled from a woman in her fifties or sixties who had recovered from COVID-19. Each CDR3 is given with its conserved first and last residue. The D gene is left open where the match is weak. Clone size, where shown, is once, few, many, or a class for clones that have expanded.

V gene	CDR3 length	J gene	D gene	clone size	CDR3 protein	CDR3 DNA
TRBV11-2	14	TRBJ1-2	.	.	CASSSTTGNYGYTF	TGTGCCAGCAGCTCAACGACGGGTAACTATGGCTACACCTTC
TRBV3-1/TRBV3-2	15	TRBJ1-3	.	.	CASSQVRSSGNTIYF	TGTGCCAGCAGCCAGGTGCGCTCATCTGGAAACACCATATATTTT
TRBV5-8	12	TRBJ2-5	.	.	CASSWTEETQYF	TGTGCCAGCAGCTGGACAGAAGAGACCCAGTACTTC
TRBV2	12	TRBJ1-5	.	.	CASSPGPKPQHF	TGTGCCAGCAGTCCCGGTCCCAAACCCCAGCATTTT
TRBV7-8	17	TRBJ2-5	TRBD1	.	CASSPGKGASKLETQYF	TGTGCCAGCAGCCCGGGTAAGGGGGCCAGCAAGCTGGAGACCCAGTACTTC
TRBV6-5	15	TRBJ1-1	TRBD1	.	CATLPGDSRAPEAFF	TGTGCCACCCTCCCAGGGGACAGCCGAGCCCCTGAAGCTTTCTTT
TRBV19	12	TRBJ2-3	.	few	CASSIPRGPQYF	TGTGCCAGTAGTATACCTAGGGGCCCGCAGTATTTT
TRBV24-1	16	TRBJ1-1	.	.	CATSDNVGGGGTEAFF	TGTGCCACCAGTGACAATGTGGGGGGAGGAGGTACTGAAGCTTTCTTT
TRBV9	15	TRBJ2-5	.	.	CASSVGHGAVETQYF	TGTGCCAGCAGCGTAGGCCACGGAGCTGTAGAGACCCAGTACTTC
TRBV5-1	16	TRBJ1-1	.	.	CASSLQAFGSGTEAFF	TGCGCCAGCAGCTTGCAAGCGTTTGGGTCCGGTACTGAAGCTTTCTTT
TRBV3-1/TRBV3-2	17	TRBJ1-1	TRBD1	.	CASSQKAGGILNTEAFF	TGTGCCAGCAGCCAAAAGGCAGGGGGTATTTTGAACACTGAAGCTTTCTTT
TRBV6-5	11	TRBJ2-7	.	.	CASSYGGEQYF	TGTGCCAGCAGTTACGGGGGGGAGCAGTACTTC
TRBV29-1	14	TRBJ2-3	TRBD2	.	CSVARLLAGDTQYF	TGCAGCGTTGCTCGCCTACTAGCGGGCGATACGCAGTATTTT
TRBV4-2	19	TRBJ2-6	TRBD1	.	CASSQASGQGWAGANVLTF	TGTGCCAGCAGCCAAGCCTCGGGACAGGGGTGGGCTGGGGCCAACGTCCTGACTTTC
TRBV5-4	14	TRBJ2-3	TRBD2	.	CASSSGGSTDTQYF	TGTGCCAGCAGTAGCGGGGGGAGCACAGATACGCAGTATTTT
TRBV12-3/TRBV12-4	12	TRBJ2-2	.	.	CASSPDTGELFF	TGTGCCAGCAGTCCCGACACCGGGGAGCTGTTTTTT
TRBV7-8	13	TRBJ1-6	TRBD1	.	CASRAGGHGPLHF	TGTGCCAGCAGAGCAGGGGGTCACGGACCCCTCCACTTT
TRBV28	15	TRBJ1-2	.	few	CASSSNPGQTNGYTF	TGTGCCAGCAGTTCCAACCCGGGACAAACAAATGGCTACACCTTC
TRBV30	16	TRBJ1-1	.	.	CAWSPGFSVPSTEAFF	TGTGCCTGGAGCCCAGGGTTCTCGGTCCCCTCCACTGAAGCTTTCTTT
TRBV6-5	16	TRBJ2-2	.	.	CASSYSGGTDTGELFF	TGTGCCAGCAGTTATAGTGGAGGGACAGACACCGGGGAGCTGTTTTTT
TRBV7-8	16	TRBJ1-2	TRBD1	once	CASSSDEDRALYGYTF	TGTGCCAGCAGCTCCGACGAAGACAGGGCGTTGTATGGCTACACCTTC
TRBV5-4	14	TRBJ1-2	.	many	CASSLESANYGYTF	TGTGCCAGCAGCTTGGAGAGCGCCAACTATGGCTACACCTTC
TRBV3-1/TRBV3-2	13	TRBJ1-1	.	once	CASSRTEGTEAFF	TGTGCCAGCAGCCGGACAGAAGGGACTGAAGCTTTCTTT
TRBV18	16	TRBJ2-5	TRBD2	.	CASSPGGGLFQETQYF	TGTGCCAGCTCACCAGGCGGGGGGCTGTTCCAAGAGACCCAGTACTTC
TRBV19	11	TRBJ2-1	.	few	CASSSTNEQFF	TGTGCCAGTAGTTCTACCAATGAGCAGTTCTTC
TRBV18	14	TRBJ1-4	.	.	CASSPGRGSEKLFF	TGTGCCAGCTCACCAGGTCGGGGGAGTGAAAAACTGTTTTTT
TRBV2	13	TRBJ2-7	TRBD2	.	CASNSGGAYEQYF	TGTGCCAGCAATAGCGGGGGAGCCTACGAGCAGTACTTC
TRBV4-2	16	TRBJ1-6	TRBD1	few	CASSQVTGTGSSPLHF	TGTGCCAGCAGCCAAGTCACCGGGACAGGGAGTTCACCCCTCCACTTT
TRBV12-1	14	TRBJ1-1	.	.	CASSFGRPNTEAFF	TGTGCCAGCAGCTTTGGCAGGCCGAACACTGAAGCTTTCTTT
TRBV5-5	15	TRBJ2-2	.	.	CASSLRPGNTGELFF	TGTGCCAGCAGCTTGCGCCCGGGGAACACCGGGGAGCTGTTTTTT
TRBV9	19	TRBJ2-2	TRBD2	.	CASSGPLLAGGMNTGELFF	TGTGCCAGCAGCGGGCCTCTTTTAGCGGGGGGCATGAACACCGGGGAGCTGTTTTTT